This TCR beta chain derives from a study of T cell responses to AZD1222 COVID-19 vaccine. The study's findings and limits: Seropositive AZD1222 recipients at baseline numbered only six or seven. Donors were largely white British and mainly female; clonal diversity was possibly underestimated.

The CDR3 consists of 11 residues. Germline values: CDR1 SNHLY, CDR2 FYNNEI. The V gene lost 3 bases and the J gene lost 12 bases, with 12 bases spanning the gap. Sequencing was performed with immunoSEQ multiplex PCR; in TCRdb, only in-frame clones are kept and a portion is missing. Of about 180,000 clones detected, around 90% appear once; the ten largest clones hold approximately 1.6%. About this clone itself: Its specificity is unknown.

The receptor was isolated from an adult in good health. The chain carries TRBV2 and TRBJ2-7; D is ambiguous. Material: peripheral blood, obtained on day 0 of AZD1222 vaccination. CDR3 protein: CASSEATDWYV. In DNA, the CDR3 is TGTGCCAGCAGTGAGGCGACCGACTGGTACGTC.